The next 15 T cell receptor beta chains were all read from a single sample in a study of T cell changes during pregnancy in multiple sclerosis. The repertoire was sequenced with immunoSEQ multiplex PCR; TCRdb's copy has only in-frame clones and lacks some. The sample carries 45,000 to 55,000 clones, around 90% recorded once. The sequencing here drew on peripheral blood, taken in the first trimester of pregnancy. The receptors stem from a female donor in good health, enrolled as a control in a pregnancy study.

This chain uses TRBV7-8 with TRBJ2-4; the D gene is possibly TRBD1 (6 bases). In germline, CDR1 is SGHVS, CDR2 FQNEAQ. The CDR3 is made up of 17 amino acids. The V gene lost 3 bases and the J gene lost 0 bases, with 15 bases spanning the gap. Here the CDR3 DNA reads TGTGCCAGCAGCTTGACCAAGGGGGATTTAGCCAAAAACATTCAGTACTTC. This translates into CASSLTKGDLAKNIQYF. Filled out from reference TRBV7-8 and TRBJ2-4, the complete variable domain reads GAGVSQSPRYKVAKRGQDVALRCDPISGHVSLFWYQQALGQGPEFLTYFQNEAQLDKSGLPSDRFFAERPEGSVSTLKIQRTQQEDSAVYLCASSLTKGDLAKNIQYFGAGTRLSVL.

This chain links TRBV10-3 with TRBJ2-5, with TRBD2 as a possible D gene (5 bases). The CDR3 has 16 residues. Trimming cost V 2 bases and J 3 bases, with 16 bases left between them. Germline loops: CDR1 ENHRY, CDR2 SYGVKD. CDR3 coding DNA: TGTGCCATCAGTGAGCCCCCGTCGGGGAATGAAGAGACCCAGTACTTC. It specifies CAISEPPSGNEETQYF.

V is TRBV9 and J is TRBJ2-1; TRBD2 matches at 8 bases. The V gene's germline CDR1 is SGDLS and CDR2 YYNGEE. The ends lost 3 bases at V and 0 bases at J; junction bases unmatched: 11. The CDR3 contains 18 residues. CDR3 DNA sequence: TGTGCCAGCAGCGGCCTGGGCCGGGAGGGCTTCTCCTACAATGAGCAGTTCTTC. Translation: CASSGLGREGFSYNEQFF.

The chain employs TRBV27 and TRBJ2-2; 8 nucleotides align to TRBD2. With V trimmed by 5 bases and J by 4 bases, 6 bases remained unmatched. CDR3 length: 15 amino acids. Germline loops: CDR1 MNHEY, CDR2 SMNVEV (reference sequence). This CDR3 is CASSPGLAGTGELFF. DNA for the CDR3: TGTGCCAGCAGTCCAGGACTAGCTGGCACCGGGGAGCTGTTTTTT.

J is TRBJ2-7 and V is TRBV5-1; possible D gene TRBD2, 6 bases. The germline V gene has CDR1 SGHRS and CDR2 YFSETQ. The CDR3 is made up of 12 amino acids. The ends were cut back, 2 bases at V and 4 bases at J, with 7 bases in the middle. The CDR3 sequence is CASSLRGYEQYF. CDR3 DNA sequence: TGCGCCAGCAGCTTACGGGGGTACGAGCAGTACTTC.

The rearrangement joins TRBV15 to TRBJ1-4; 10 positions agree with TRBD1. V was pared by 1 base and J by 8 bases, with 7 bases of the junction left unmatched. Germline V gene data show CDR1 as LNHNV and CDR2 as YYDKDF (reference sequence). This CDR3 region has 16 residues. The CDR3 bases are TGTGCCACCAGCAGAGTGCGGGACAGGGGTAGAGAAAAACTGTTTTTT. Translating it yields CATSRVRDRGREKLFF.

The rearrangement joins TRBV9 to TRBJ1-2, with D perhaps matching TRBD1 (6 bases). Trimming cost V 4 bases and J 1 base, with 14 bases left between them. Germline V gives CDR1 SGDLS, CDR2 YYNGEE. There are 15 residues in the CDR3. As DNA, the CDR3 is TGTGCCAGCAGCAACCCCGGGACAAGTAACTATGGCTACACCTTC. As protein: CASSNPGTSNYGYTF.

The V and J genes are TRBV6-4 and TRBJ2-2; 8 bases agree with TRBD1. This CDR3 has 15 amino acids. With V trimmed by 3 bases and J by 6 bases, 6 bases remained unmatched. Germline-derived CDR1 and CDR2 are MRHNA and SNTAGT. CDR3 coding DNA: TGTGCCAGCAGTGAAGGGACAGGCCGGGCCGGGGAGCTGTTTTTT. Encoded protein: CASSEGTGRAGELFF.

This chain's CDR3 is CASSLGGGLAVYNEQFF. CDR3 nucleotides: TGTGCCAGCAGTTTAGGGGGGGGACTAGCGGTATACAATGAGCAGTTCTTC. V gene TRBV28 combines with J gene TRBJ2-1; 11 bases fit TRBD2. Trimming at V came to 2 bases and at J to 4 bases, leaving 7 bases not matched to a gene. Germline V lookup: CDR1 MDHEN, CDR2 SYDVKM. The CDR3 runs 17 residues.

The chain joins TRBV2 to TRBJ2-5, with D tentatively TRBD1 (6 bases). CDR3 length equals 16 residues. Trimming cost V 6 bases and J 5 bases, with 22 bases left between them. Per germline, CDR1 SNHLY and CDR2 FYNNEI. The CDR3 DNA follows: TGTGCCAGCAGGAGAAACACAGGGTCGGAATCGGAGACCCAGTACTTC. This gives the protein CASRRNTGSESETQYF.

The J gene is TRBJ2-5, the V gene TRBV18, with D possibly TRBD1 on 5 matching bases. CDR1 and CDR2 (germline): KGHSH, LQKENI. The CDR3 consists of 11 residues. The V end was cut by 3 bases, the J end by 14 bases, with 13 bases between. The CDR3 is CASSPGALSYF. The CDR3 DNA reads TGTGCCAGCTCACCTGGGGCCCTTTCCTACTTC.

CDR3 amino acids: CASGGGNEKLFF. In DNA form, the CDR3 reads TGTGCCAGCGGGGGGGGAAATGAAAAACTGTTTTTT. The rearrangement joins TRBV27 to TRBJ1-4; possible D gene TRBD1, 5 bases. The germline CDR1 and CDR2 sequences are MNHEY and SMNVEV (reference sequence). There are 12 residues in the CDR3. The ends were cut back, 8 bases at V and 5 bases at J, with 9 bases in the middle.

CDR3 residues: CASSFLGGYYGYTF. CDR3 in DNA: TGTGCCAGCAGTTTTCTGGGGGGATACTATGGCTACACCTTC. The chain joins TRBV28 to TRBJ1-2, with D possibly matching TRBD1 (5 bases). CDR3 length: 14 residues. Trimming left V 3 bases short and J 3 bases short, with 11 bases between. Germline CDR1 reads MDHEN; CDR2 reads SYDVKM.

CDR3 protein: CASSLSDRVDPRGTQYF. In DNA, the CDR3 is TGTGCCAGCAGCTTAAGCGACAGGGTCGATCCAAGAGGGACCCAGTACTTC. The rearrangement uses TRBV11-2 and TRBJ2-5, with 7 nucleotides matching TRBD1. The length of the CDR3 is 17 residues. V was clipped by 2 bases and J by 7 bases; unmatched bases: 16. The germline CDR1 and CDR2 sequences are SGHAT and FQNNGV.

This clone was found once. The chain employs TRBV6-1 and TRBJ2-3, with D possibly TRBD2 on 6 matching bases. The V gene lost 3 bases and the J gene lost 2 bases, with 12 bases spanning the gap. This CDR3 region has 15 residues. CDR1 is MNHNS, CDR2 SASEGT, per germline. CDR3 amino acids: CASSDGGRDTDTQYF. The CDR3 region has the DNA TGTGCCAGCAGTGATGGTGGGCGGGACACAGATACGCAGTATTTT.